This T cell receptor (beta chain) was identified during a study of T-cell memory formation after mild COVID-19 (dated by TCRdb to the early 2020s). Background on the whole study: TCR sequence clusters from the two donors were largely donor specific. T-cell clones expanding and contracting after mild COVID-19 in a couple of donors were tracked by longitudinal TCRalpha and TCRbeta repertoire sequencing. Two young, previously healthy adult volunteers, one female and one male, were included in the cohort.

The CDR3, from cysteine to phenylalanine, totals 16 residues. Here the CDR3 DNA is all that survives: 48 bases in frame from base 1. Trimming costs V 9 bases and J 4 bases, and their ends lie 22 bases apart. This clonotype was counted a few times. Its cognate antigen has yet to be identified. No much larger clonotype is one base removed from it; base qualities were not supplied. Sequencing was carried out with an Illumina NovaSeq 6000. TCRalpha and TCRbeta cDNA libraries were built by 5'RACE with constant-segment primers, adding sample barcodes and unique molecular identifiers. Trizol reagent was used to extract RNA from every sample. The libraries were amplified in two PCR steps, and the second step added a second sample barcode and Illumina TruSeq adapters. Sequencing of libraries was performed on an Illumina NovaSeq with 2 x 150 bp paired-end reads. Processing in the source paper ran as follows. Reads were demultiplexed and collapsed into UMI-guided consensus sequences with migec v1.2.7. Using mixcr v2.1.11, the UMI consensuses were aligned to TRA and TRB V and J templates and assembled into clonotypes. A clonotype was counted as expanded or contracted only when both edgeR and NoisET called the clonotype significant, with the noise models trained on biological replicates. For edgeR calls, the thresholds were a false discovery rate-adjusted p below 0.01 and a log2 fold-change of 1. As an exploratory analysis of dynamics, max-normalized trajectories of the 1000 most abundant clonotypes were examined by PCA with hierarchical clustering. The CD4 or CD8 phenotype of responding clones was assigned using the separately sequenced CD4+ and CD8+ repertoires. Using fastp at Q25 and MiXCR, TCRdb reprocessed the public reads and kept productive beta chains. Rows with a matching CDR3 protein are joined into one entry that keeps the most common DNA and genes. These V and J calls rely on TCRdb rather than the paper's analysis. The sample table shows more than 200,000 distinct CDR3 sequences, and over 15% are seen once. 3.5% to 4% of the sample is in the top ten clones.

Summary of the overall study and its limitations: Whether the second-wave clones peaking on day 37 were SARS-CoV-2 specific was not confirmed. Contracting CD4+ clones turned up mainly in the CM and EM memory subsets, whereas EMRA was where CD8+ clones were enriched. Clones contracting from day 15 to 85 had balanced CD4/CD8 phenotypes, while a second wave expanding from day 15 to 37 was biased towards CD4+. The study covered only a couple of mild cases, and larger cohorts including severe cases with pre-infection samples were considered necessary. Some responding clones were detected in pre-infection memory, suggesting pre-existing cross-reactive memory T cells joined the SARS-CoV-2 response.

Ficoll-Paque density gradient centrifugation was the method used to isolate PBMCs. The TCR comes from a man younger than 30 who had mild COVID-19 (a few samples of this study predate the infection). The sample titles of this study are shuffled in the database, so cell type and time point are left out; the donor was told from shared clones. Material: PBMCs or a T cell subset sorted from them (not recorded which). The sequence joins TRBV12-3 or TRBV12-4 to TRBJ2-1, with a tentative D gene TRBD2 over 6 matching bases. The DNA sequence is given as TGTGCCAGACCGAATTACCGGCGCGGGGCATACAATGAGCAGTTCTTC. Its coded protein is CARPNYRRGAYNEQFF.